The 9 T cell receptor beta chains below come from one sample, sequenced in a study of OX40 agonist ivuxolimab in advanced cancers. Assay used: immunoSEQ multiplex PCR; TCRdb lists only in-frame clones, some missing. The data contain approximately 68,000 clones, about four fifths of them seen just once; the ten biggest clones take up 6.7%. Sequenced here: CD4+ or CD8+ T cells sorted from blood, sampled in a trial of the OX40 agonist ivuxolimab. The receptors stem from an adult with an advanced solid tumor such as melanoma, head and neck, liver or kidney cancer.

The chain employs TRBV2 and TRBJ2-3; D is unclear. The CDR3 covers 13 residues. V was shortened by 1 base and J by 1 base, with 3 bases between the two germline ends. Germline assignment: CDR1 SNHLY and CDR2 FYNNEI. CDR3 DNA: TGTGCCAGCAGTGAAGAGGGCACAGATACGCAGTATTTT. It specifies CASSEEGTDTQYF.

This clone has just a few counts. Other DNA variants within this sample encode the same CDR3. The chain is built from TRBV5-6 and TRBJ1-1, with no clear D. The germline V gene has CDR1 SGHDT and CDR2 YYEEEE. The CDR3 is 12 amino acids. The ends were cut back, 2 bases at V and 1 base at J, with 3 bases in the middle. As DNA, the CDR3 is TGTGCCAGCAGCTTTGGGAACACTGAAGCTTTCTTT. Its protein product is CASSFGNTEAFF.

The rearrangement uses TRBV6-5 and TRBJ2-3; TRBD1 matches at 9 bases. Unmatched junction bases numbered 10, after V lost 6 bases and J lost 6 bases. The CDR3 consists of 15 residues. Per the germline V gene, CDR1 is MNHEY and CDR2 is SVGAGI. The CDR3 protein is CASRNDRGGGDTQYF. CDR3 DNA: TGTGCCAGCAGAAATGACAGGGGGGGAGGTGATACGCAGTATTTT.

This clone was observed a single time. The J gene is TRBJ2-3, the V gene TRBV10-3; D may be TRBD2 (5 bases). The V end was cut by 4 bases, the J end by 4 bases, with 15 bases between. Germline CDR1 reads ENHRY; CDR2 reads SYGVKD. The CDR3 is 15 residues long. As DNA, the CDR3 is TGTGCCATCAGTGGAGCGGACGGAACAGCAGATACGCAGTATTTT. Its translation is CAISGADGTADTQYF.

To note about this clone: The junction does not match germline at one end; this may be a read error. This CDR3 is also generated by other DNA sequences in the sample. The J gene is TRBJ1-2, the V gene TRBV5-1; the D is unclear. Looked up from germline, CDR1 is SGHRS and CDR2 is YFSETQ. The CDR3 totals 14 residues. The CDR3: CASSLEGRTVAYTF. The DNA for the CDR3 is TGCGCCAGTAGCTTGGAGGGCAGGACCGTCGCCTACACCTTC. The entire variable domain, with the rest obtained from reference TRBV5-1 and TRBJ1-2, is as follows: KAGVTQTPRYLIKTRGQQVTLSCSPISGHRSVSWYQQTPGQGLQFLFEYFSETQRNKGNFPGRFSGRQFSNSRSEMNVSTLELGDSALYLCASSLEGRTVAYTFGSGTRLTVV.

Concerning this clone itself: At one end, the junction sequence differs from germline, possibly due to a read error. The rearrangement joins TRBV28 to TRBJ1-2, with D tentatively TRBD1 (6 bases). Germline assignment: CDR1 MDHEN and CDR2 SYDVKM. The CDR3 is made up of 12 amino acids. The CDR3 reads CASSSPWGGPAF. CDR3 coding DNA: TGTGCCAGCAGTTCTCCTTGGGGGGGCCCTGCCTTC.

The DNA of the CDR3 is TGTGCCAGCAGTGTGGGGTGGAACACTGAAGCTTTCTTT. Translated, it gives CASSVGWNTEAFF. This chain links TRBV2 with TRBJ1-1; D unresolved. The CDR3 has 13 residues. The germline V and J ends were trimmed by 4 bases and 1 base, with 7 bases remaining between them. Germline V CDR1 and CDR2: SNHLY, FYNNEI.

This chain uses TRBV30 with TRBJ2-5; 10 bases align to TRBD2. The CDR3 runs to 13 residues. Germline CDR1 and CDR2: GTSNPN and SVGIG (reference sequence). Trimming took 5 bases from V and 4 from J; bases not matched to a gene: 4. The CDR3 protein is CAWGTSDPETQYF. DNA for the CDR3: TGTGCCTGGGGGACTAGCGATCCAGAGACCCAGTACTTC.

Comment on this clone: The sample carries other DNA sequences with the same CDR3. The V and J genes are TRBV7-2 and TRBJ2-3; tentatively, D is TRBD2 (6 bases). The CDR3 is 15 amino acids. Germline assignment: CDR1 SGHTA and CDR2 FQGNSA. V was clipped by 5 bases and J by 1 base, with 13 bases between them. The CDR3 coding sequence is TGTGCCAGCAGCCTCGGGACTCCCCGCACAGATACGCAGTATTTT. This gives the protein CASSLGTPRTDTQYF.